The next 10 T cell receptor beta chains were all read from a single sample in a study of cytomegalovirus exposure and HLA in healthy donors. PCR involved 60 Vbeta and 13 Jbeta primers. Sequenced by immunoSEQ multiplex PCR; TCRdb stores in-frame clones only, minus some. The data contain more than 150,000 clones, 70% to 90% of them seen just once; the ten biggest clones take up approximately 8.5%. The material sequenced was PBMCs. The receptors derive from a man aged 18 to 30 in good health and CMV-seropositive.

This chain connects TRBV5-1 to TRBJ2-1, with D possibly being TRBD1 (7 bases). The CDR3 has 15 amino acids. Trimming removed 4 bases from V and 7 bases from J, with 18 bases in between. CDR1 is SGHRS, CDR2 YFSETQ, per germline. The CDR3 sequence: CASSAGQTRGNEQFF. CDR3 bases: TGCGCCAGCAGCGCGGGACAGACAAGGGGTAATGAGCAGTTCTTC.

This chain links TRBV15 with TRBJ2-5, with TRBD2 as a possible D gene (5 bases). This CDR3 is 15 amino acids long. Looked up from germline, CDR1 is LNHNV and CDR2 is YYDKDF (reference sequence). V was shortened by 0 bases and J by 2 bases, with 10 bases between the two germline ends. In DNA form, the CDR3 reads TGTGCCACCAGCAGAGATTCACCGGGGCAAGAGACCCAGTACTTC. It yields the protein CATSRDSPGQETQYF.

V is TRBV15 and J is TRBJ2-2; 8 nucleotides align to TRBD2. V lost 0 bases to trimming and J lost 5 bases; unmatched junction nucleotides: 5. The CDR3 is 16 residues long. Germline lookup yields CDR1 LNHNV and CDR2 YYDKDF (reference sequence). CDR3 sequence: CATSRDVRGVTGELFF. The CDR3 DNA reads TGTGCCACCAGCAGAGATGTGCGGGGGGTTACCGGGGAGCTGTTTTTT. The variable domain in full, completed from reference TRBV15 and TRBJ2-2, reads DAMVIQNPRYQVTQFGKPVTLSCSQTLNHNVMYWYQQKSSQAPKLLFHYYDKDFNNEADTPDNFQSRRPNTSFCFLDIRSPGLGDTAMYLCATSRDVRGVTGELFFGEGSRLTVL.

The chain combines TRBV5-4 with TRBJ2-3, with TRBD2 identical over 8 bases. CDR3 length: 15 amino acids. V lost 5 bases, J lost 4 bases, and 9 bases stayed unmatched. From germline, CDR1 is SGHNT and CDR2 YYREEE (reference sequence). CDR3 sequence: CASSRGGQYPDTQYF. For the CDR3, the DNA is TGTGCCAGCAGTCGGGGGGGCCAATATCCAGATACGCAGTATTTT.

The chain couples TRBV30 to TRBJ1-2; 9 positions agree with TRBD1. CDR1 is GTSNPN and CDR2 is SVGIG in the germline V gene (reference sequence). The trim removed 8 bases at V and 7 bases at J, leaving 14 bases unmatched. This CDR3 is built from 14 residues. DNA for the CDR3: TGTGCCGGACAACCGGGACAGGGTATGAGTGGCTACACCTTC. Translated: CAGQPGQGMSGYTF.

The J gene is TRBJ2-3, the V gene TRBV19; D is perhaps TRBD2 (7 bases). Trimming pared 6 bases from V and 6 bases from J, leaving 19 bases between. Germline CDR1 is LNHDA and CDR2 is SQIVND (reference sequence). The CDR3 runs to 15 residues. The CDR3 DNA reads as TGTGCCAGTAGGGCCCGGGGGGCCCCGATTGATACGCAGTATTTT. It codes for CASRARGAPIDTQYF.

The J gene is TRBJ1-3, the V gene TRBV19; weak D call: TRBD1 (6 bases). The CDR3 runs to 15 residues. Germline loops: CDR1 LNHDA, CDR2 SQIVND (reference sequence). V was pared by 3 bases and J by 4 bases, with 13 bases between. In nucleotides, the CDR3 is TGTGCCAGTAGTATTCGAGGGGGATCGGGAAACACCATATATTTT. Translating gives CASSIRGGSGNTIYF.

The sample holds a few counts of this clone. This sequence joins TRBV5-1 and TRBJ1-1; D call uncertain. CDR3 length: 14 amino acids. Trimming took off 1 base at V and 3 bases at J, with 10 bases between the two ends. Germline V gene sequence: CDR1 SGHRS, CDR2 YFSETQ. The CDR3 here is CASSLNFRDTEAFF. Here the CDR3 DNA reads TGCGCCAGCAGCTTGAATTTTCGGGACACTGAAGCTTTCTTT.

V usage is TRBV6-4 and J usage is TRBJ2-2; D unclear. Trimming shortened V by 3 bases and J by 6 bases, and 11 bases separated the two germline ends. CDR1 and CDR2 (germline): MRHNA, SNTAGT. The CDR3 is 14 residues long. This chain's CDR3 is CASSERSLAGELFF. DNA for the CDR3: TGTGCCAGCAGTGAGCGTAGCCTCGCCGGGGAGCTGTTTTTT.

This clone showed up just a few times. The V gene is TRBV5-8, the J gene TRBJ2-7; a weak D match, TRBD1 (5 bases). From germline, CDR1 is SGHTS and CDR2 YDEGEE. The CDR3 consists of 12 residues. Trimming left V 8 bases short and J 3 bases short, with 12 bases between. DNA of the CDR3: TGTGCCAGAGGGGTCTCCAACTACGAGCAGTACTTC. This gives the protein CARGVSNYEQYF.